These T cell receptor beta chains were read from a single sample in a study of Graves' ophthalmopathy and Graves' hyperthyroidism. TCRdb re-derived calls from the multiplex PCR reads in MiXCR, one entry per CDR3 protein. Of approximately 540,000 distinct CDR3 sequences in the sample, less than 40% were seen once. Sequencing was performed on peripheral blood or thyroid tissue (not recorded which). Source of these receptors: an adult man with Graves' hyperthyroidism. Each CDR3 is given with its conserved first and last residue. Each record gives: D gene, J gene, V gene, clone size, CDR3 DNA, CDR3 protein. The D gene is left open where the match is weak. Size is omitted from some rows. Given values are once, few, many or a class for expanded clones.

d_gene: NA
j_gene: TRBJ2-7
v_gene: TRBV25-1
abundance: NA
CDR3nt: TGTGCCAGCAGTGCCCCCGGGACAAACTACTACGAGCAGTACTTC
CDR3aa: CASSAPGTNYYEQYF

d_gene: NA
j_gene: TRBJ1-2
v_gene: TRBV27
abundance: few
CDR3nt: TGTGCCAGCAGAGGACGGCAAACCTATGGCTACACCTTC
CDR3aa: CASRGRQTYGYTF

d_gene: TRBD2
j_gene: TRBJ2-1
v_gene: TRBV20-1
abundance: NA
CDR3nt: TGCAGTGCTAGATCATTTAGCGGGGGGTACAATGAGCAGTTCTTC
CDR3aa: CSARSFSGGYNEQFF

d_gene: NA
j_gene: TRBJ1-3
v_gene: TRBV5-4
abundance: many
CDR3nt: TGTGCCAGCAGCCTCCCTGGGGAGGCTGGAAACACCATATATTTT
CDR3aa: CASSLPGEAGNTIYF

d_gene: NA
j_gene: TRBJ2-5
v_gene: TRBV3-1
abundance: few
CDR3nt: TGTGCCAGCAGCCAAGAATGGGTCCAAGAGACCCAGTACTTC
CDR3aa: CASSQEWVQETQYF

d_gene: NA
j_gene: TRBJ1-3
v_gene: TRBV3-1
abundance: few
CDR3nt: TGTGCCAGCACCGGGTTCGGGGGGTCGACTGGAAACACCATATATTTT
CDR3aa: CASTGFGGSTGNTIYF

d_gene: TRBD1
j_gene: TRBJ2-7
v_gene: TRBV24-1
abundance: NA
CDR3nt: TGTGCCACCAGTGATTGGTCCCGGGACAGGGGGGACTACGAGCAGTACTTC
CDR3aa: CATSDWSRDRGDYEQYF

d_gene: TRBD2
j_gene: TRBJ2-2
v_gene: TRBV11-2
abundance: few
CDR3nt: TGTGCCAGCAGCCAGAGGGGCGGGAGGGCCGGCACCGGGGAGCTGTTTTTT
CDR3aa: CASSQRGGRAGTGELFF

d_gene: TRBD1
j_gene: TRBJ2-1
v_gene: TRBV29-1
abundance: NA
CDR3nt: TGCAGCGTTGAGGGGACAGGGATTCACAATGAGCAGTTCTTC
CDR3aa: CSVEGTGIHNEQFF

d_gene: TRBD2
j_gene: TRBJ2-5
v_gene: TRBV5-4
abundance: many
CDR3nt: TGTGCCAGCAGCTTGGGGATGGCTAGCGGGGGAGAGACCCAGTACTTC
CDR3aa: CASSLGMASGGETQYF

d_gene: NA
j_gene: TRBJ2-7
v_gene: TRBV2
abundance: many
CDR3nt: TGTGCCAGCAGTGTTTCAGCGGTCTCCTACGAGCAGTACTTC
CDR3aa: CASSVSAVSYEQYF

d_gene: NA
j_gene: TRBJ1-3
v_gene: TRBV7-8
abundance: NA
CDR3nt: TGCGCCAGCAGCCAGTATTCGGGAAACACCATATATTTT
CDR3aa: CASSQYSGNTIYF

d_gene: NA
j_gene: TRBJ2-6
v_gene: TRBV7-2
abundance: NA
CDR3nt: TGTGCCAGCAGCTTTAGGTCGTCGGACAGGGCCAACGTCCTGACTTTC
CDR3aa: CASSFRSSDRANVLTF

d_gene: NA
j_gene: TRBJ1-6
v_gene: TRBV2
abundance: NA
CDR3nt: TGTGCCAGCACAGAAAACTATAATTCACCCCTCCACTTT
CDR3aa: CASTENYNSPLHF

d_gene: NA
j_gene: TRBJ2-1
v_gene: TRBV12-5
abundance: NA
CDR3nt: TGTGCTAGTGGTGCCCCCGGGATTGAGCAGTTCTTC
CDR3aa: CASGAPGIEQFF

d_gene: NA
j_gene: TRBJ2-5
v_gene: TRBV19
abundance: many
CDR3nt: TGTGCCAGTAGTATAACAGGCGTAGAGACCCAGTACTTC
CDR3aa: CASSITGVETQYF

d_gene: TRBD2
j_gene: TRBJ2-1
v_gene: TRBV19
abundance: NA
CDR3nt: TGTGCCAGTAGGCAGTCTAGCGGGGTTAACAATGAGCAGTTCTTC
CDR3aa: CASRQSSGVNNEQFF

d_gene: TRBD1
j_gene: TRBJ2-5
v_gene: TRBV3-1
abundance: few
CDR3nt: TGTGCCAGCAGCCAAGGAGGATACAGGGGGCGTGAGACCCAGTACTTC
CDR3aa: CASSQGGYRGRETQYF

d_gene: TRBD2
j_gene: TRBJ2-5
v_gene: TRBV20-1
abundance: once
CDR3nt: TGCAGTGCTAGAGAAGGCGGCGGGAGATCAGCGCAGTACTTC
CDR3aa: CSAREGGGRSAQYF

d_gene: TRBD2
j_gene: TRBJ2-7
v_gene: TRBV14
abundance: few
CDR3nt: TGTGCCAGCAGCCCCCTAGGGACTAGCGGGATCCACGAGCAGTACTTC
CDR3aa: CASSPLGTSGIHEQYF

d_gene: TRBD2
j_gene: TRBJ2-1
v_gene: TRBV7-3
abundance: few
CDR3nt: TGTGCCAGCAGCTATAGCGGGAGTCGGTACAATGAGCAGTTCTTC
CDR3aa: CASSYSGSRYNEQFF

d_gene: TRBD2
j_gene: TRBJ2-7
v_gene: TRBV30
abundance: many
CDR3nt: TGTGCCTGTGGACTAGCGGGAACCTACGAGCAGTACTTC
CDR3aa: CACGLAGTYEQYF

d_gene: NA
j_gene: TRBJ2-5
v_gene: TRBV19
abundance: NA
CDR3nt: TGTGCCAGTAGGAACGGGGGACAAGAGACCCAGTACTTC
CDR3aa: CASRNGGQETQYF

d_gene: TRBD1
j_gene: TRBJ1-5
v_gene: TRBV15
abundance: many
CDR3nt: TGTGCCACCAGCAGAGATAGGTTCCAGGGGGCGGGGGGCAATCAGCCCCAGCATTTT
CDR3aa: CATSRDRFQGAGGNQPQHF

d_gene: NA
j_gene: TRBJ1-1
v_gene: TRBV2
abundance: many
CDR3nt: TGTGCCAGCAGTAAACAGGTTATGAACACTGAAGCTTTCTTT
CDR3aa: CASSKQVMNTEAFF

d_gene: TRBD1
j_gene: TRBJ2-3
v_gene: TRBV29-1
abundance: NA
CDR3nt: TGCAGCGTTGAAAGGGGGCGGGTAGATACGCAGTATTTT
CDR3aa: CSVERGRVDTQYF

d_gene: TRBD1
j_gene: TRBJ2-7
v_gene: TRBV20-1
abundance: many
CDR3nt: TGCAGTGCTAGACCTGTTGGGACAGGGGATGCCTACGAGCAGTACTTC
CDR3aa: CSARPVGTGDAYEQYF

d_gene: NA
j_gene: TRBJ2-2
v_gene: TRBV14
abundance: few
CDR3nt: TGTGCCAGCAGCCAAGATCTCCGACTTAGCGGGGAGCTGTTTTTT
CDR3aa: CASSQDLRLSGELFF

d_gene: TRBD1
j_gene: TRBJ1-1
v_gene: TRBV6-6
abundance: few
CDR3nt: TGTGCCAGCAGTACCAACAGGGGGCGAGACACTGAAGCTTTCTTT
CDR3aa: CASSTNRGRDTEAFF

d_gene: NA
j_gene: TRBJ2-5
v_gene: TRBV2
abundance: many
CDR3nt: TGTGCCAGCAGTGCCTCCGTCCAGAGGGCCCAGTACTTC
CDR3aa: CASSASVQRAQYF

d_gene: TRBD1
j_gene: TRBJ1-3
v_gene: TRBV7-9
abundance: many
CDR3nt: TGTGCCAATACAGGGGACGGAAACACCATATATTTT
CDR3aa: CANTGDGNTIYF

d_gene: NA
j_gene: TRBJ1-4
v_gene: TRBV2
abundance: few
CDR3nt: TGTGCCAGCAGTGCACAGATAGAAAAACTGTTTTTT
CDR3aa: CASSAQIEKLFF

d_gene: NA
j_gene: TRBJ1-1
v_gene: TRBV12-3/TRBV12-4
abundance: few
CDR3nt: TGTGCCAGCAGAACACAGGGAGACACTGAAGCTTTCTTT
CDR3aa: CASRTQGDTEAFF

d_gene: NA
j_gene: TRBJ1-2
v_gene: TRBV2
abundance: many
CDR3nt: TGTGCCAGTCCGGGACGGCGGGAAGATGGCTACACCTTC
CDR3aa: CASPGRREDGYTF

d_gene: NA
j_gene: TRBJ2-7
v_gene: TRBV6-5
abundance: NA
CDR3nt: TGTGCCAGCAGTCCAAAGGGGCGGGACTACGAGCAGTACTTC
CDR3aa: CASSPKGRDYEQYF

d_gene: NA
j_gene: TRBJ1-1
v_gene: TRBV2
abundance: few
CDR3nt: TGTGCCAGCAGTTTACCGGGTAAGAACACTGAAGCTTTCTTT
CDR3aa: CASSLPGKNTEAFF

d_gene: NA
j_gene: TRBJ2-7
v_gene: TRBV6-1
abundance: few
CDR3nt: TGTGCCAGCAGTGAAGCTGAGGTAGGAGGGGGCTACGAGCAGTACTTC
CDR3aa: CASSEAEVGGGYEQYF

d_gene: TRBD2
j_gene: TRBJ2-3
v_gene: TRBV20-1
abundance: NA
CDR3nt: TGCAGTGCTTCCCGGACTAGCGGGGAAGGTTCGCAGTATTTT
CDR3aa: CSASRTSGEGSQYF

d_gene: NA
j_gene: TRBJ2-7
v_gene: TRBV7-9
abundance: NA
CDR3nt: TGTGCCAGCAGCCCACAGGGTTCCAATGAGCAGTACTTC
CDR3aa: CASSPQGSNEQYF

d_gene: TRBD1
j_gene: TRBJ1-2
v_gene: TRBV12-3/TRBV12-4
abundance: NA
CDR3nt: TGTGCCAGCAGTACCCCGGGACAGGGGGCTCTTAACTATGGCTACACCTTC
CDR3aa: CASSTPGQGALNYGYTF

d_gene: NA
j_gene: TRBJ2-7
v_gene: TRBV15
abundance: many
CDR3nt: TGTGCCACCAGCAGAGGAATCCCGGGACCGAGCTCCTACGAGCAGTACTTC
CDR3aa: CATSRGIPGPSSYEQYF

d_gene: NA
j_gene: TRBJ2-7
v_gene: TRBV12-3/TRBV12-4
abundance: NA
CDR3nt: TGTGCTAGTACCCGTGTGGCAGGGCTCTACGAGCAGTACTTC
CDR3aa: CASTRVAGLYEQYF

d_gene: NA
j_gene: TRBJ2-5
v_gene: TRBV29-1
abundance: NA
CDR3nt: TGCAGCAAGCTGACAGCTAATCAAGAGACCCAGTACTTC
CDR3aa: CSKLTANQETQYF

d_gene: TRBD2
j_gene: TRBJ2-5
v_gene: TRBV29-1
abundance: NA
CDR3nt: TGCAGCGCCGGGGGGGGGACCCAGTACTTC
CDR3aa: CSAGGGTQYF

d_gene: NA
j_gene: TRBJ1-2
v_gene: TRBV29-1
abundance: many
CDR3nt: TGCAGCGGTGGCTCGGGACGAGGAGCTAACTATGGCTACACCTTC
CDR3aa: CSGGSGRGANYGYTF

d_gene: TRBD1
j_gene: TRBJ2-1
v_gene: TRBV24-1
abundance: NA
CDR3nt: TGTGCCACCAGTGACGGGGGCAGGGGGCCCTACAATGAGCAGTTCTTC
CDR3aa: CATSDGGRGPYNEQFF

d_gene: TRBD2
j_gene: TRBJ2-7
v_gene: TRBV7-4
abundance: few
CDR3nt: TGTGCCAGCAGTTCCCTAGCGGGAGAGTACAACGAGCAGTACTTC
CDR3aa: CASSSLAGEYNEQYF